This T cell receptor (beta chain) emerged from a study of blood T cell repertoires in COVID-19. Germline CDR1 and CDR2: SGHTS and YDEGEE. The CDR3 has 13 residues. V lost 0 bases and J 7 bases, leaving 8 bases between the germline ends. Sequencing was performed with immunoSEQ multiplex PCR; in TCRdb, only in-frame clones are kept and a portion is missing. The data contain around 60,000 clones, around 80% of them singletons. This clonotype originated in a woman in her sixties with acute or convalescent COVID-19. Sequencing input: peripheral blood. The chain is built from TRBV5-8 and TRBJ1-3; a weak D match, TRBD1 (5 bases). CDR3 coding DNA: TGTGCCAGCAGCTTGGCCAGGGTGAACACCATATATTTT. This translates into CASSLARVNTIYF.